This T cell receptor beta chain derives from a study of glioma-infiltrating T cells. Amplification of TCR alpha and beta CDR3 regions from RNA used iRepertoire nested multiplex PCR. For one-step reverse transcription and amplification, about 85-400 ng of tissue mRNA or PBMC total RNA was used. Each CDR3 protein gets one entry after TCRdb re-called the multiplex PCR reads with MiXCR. This sample has 100,000 to 150,000 distinct CDR3 sequences, with roughly a quarter found just once. This clonotype was recorded at least ten times. Its target is unknown. Overall study results and limits: Tissue-blood divergence was below expectation in non-neoplastic patients, above in gliomas. CDR3 overlap between tissue and blood was very small.

This CDR3 is 14 amino acids long. Losses at the gene ends were 7 bases for V and 2 bases for J; bases not matched to a gene: 8. Germline lookup yields CDR1 DFQATT and CDR2 SNEGSKA (reference sequence). The chain has TRBV20-1 and TRBJ2-3; TRBD1 aligns across 8 bases. Source material: glioma tissue, nonneoplastic brain tissue, or PBMCs (not recorded which). The TCR was taken from a human donor with low-grade glioma or glioblastoma, undergoing nonglioma brain surgery, or in good health (not recorded which). The CDR3 nucleotides read TGCAGTGTTCTGGGACAGGCTGACACAGATACGCAGTATTTT. This translates into CSVLGQADTDTQYF.